This is a list of T cell receptor beta chains from one sample in a study of blood T cell repertoires in COVID-19. The table came from immunoSEQ multiplex PCR; TCRdb's copy has only in-frame clones and leaves some out. The sample lists roughly 160,000 clones; roughly 91% were seen once. The sequencing input was peripheral blood. Source of these receptors: a man aged 45-60 years who had recovered from COVID-19. The CDR3 runs from the conserved cysteine through the conserved F or W. Each record gives: J gene, V gene, D gene, CDR3 length, clone size, CDR3 DNA, CDR3 protein. The D gene is left open where the match is weak. Clone size is stated in some rows and not others, as once, few, many or a class when expanded.

TRBJ2-1	TRBV6-2/TRBV6-3	.	15	.	TGTGCCAGCAGTTACGAAGGCGGGTTCTACAATGAGCAGTTCTTC	CASSYEGGFYNEQFF
TRBJ1-3	TRBV25-1	.	13	.	TGTGCCAGCAGTGACAACTCTGGAAACACCATATATTTT	CASSDNSGNTIYF
TRBJ2-3	TRBV18	.	15	.	TGTGCCAGCTCACTCCCGGGAGTCGGGGCAGATACGCAGTATTTT	CASSLPGVGADTQYF
TRBJ1-6	TRBV11-2	.	14	.	TGTGCCAGCAGCCCCCAGGACTCTCGGAAGCCCCTCCACTTT	CASSPQDSRKPLHF
TRBJ1-3	TRBV7-8	.	16	.	TGTGCCAGCAGCTTAGTACAGTTGAGCTCTGGAAACACCATATATTTT	CASSLVQLSSGNTIYF
TRBJ2-7	TRBV6-5	.	12	.	TGTGCCAGCGGGCGAGGGGGCTACGAGCAGTACTTC	CASGRGGYEQYF
TRBJ1-1	TRBV3-1/TRBV3-2	TRBD1	17	few	TGTGCCAGCAGCCAAGTAGGAGGGGGCATCGGGAACACTGAAGCTTTCTTT	CASSQVGGGIGNTEAFF
TRBJ2-3	TRBV7-9	TRBD1	16	.	TGTGCCAGCAGCTTGGACAGGGGCGGTTCGACAGATACGCAGTATTTT	CASSLDRGGSTDTQYF
TRBJ2-7	TRBV18	TRBD2	15	.	TGTGCCAGCTCGTCGACTAGCGGTAATTCCTACGAGCAGTACTTC	CASSSTSGNSYEQYF
TRBJ2-1	TRBV19	TRBD2	18	.	TGTGCCAGTAGTATAGATTTCAGCGGGAGGAGCTCCTACAATGAGCAGTTCTTC	CASSIDFSGRSSYNEQFF
TRBJ2-7	TRBV6-2/TRBV6-3	TRBD1	13	once	TGTGCCAGCAGCTTAGACAGGGGCCTCGAGCAGTACTTC	CASSLDRGLEQYF
TRBJ1-6	TRBV3-1/TRBV3-2	.	15	.	TGTGCCAGCAGCCAAGGGGTGTCAGGGAATTCACCCCTCCACTTT	CASSQGVSGNSPLHF
TRBJ2-1	TRBV11-2	TRBD2	15	.	TGTGCCAGCAGCTCGGGCGGGAGCGACTACAATGAGCAGTTCTTC	CASSSGGSDYNEQFF
TRBJ2-7	TRBV7-8	.	13	.	TGTGCCAGCAGCCGACAGGGAGGGGACGAGCAGTACTTC	CASSRQGGDEQYF
TRBJ2-1	TRBV7-9	.	15	few	TGTGCCAGCAGAAGGCCCGGAGGGTCCTACAATGAGCAGTTCTTC	CASRRPGGSYNEQFF
TRBJ2-1	TRBV5-1	.	15	.	TGCGCCAGCAGCTTGGCGCCAGGGACCTACAATGAGCAGTTCTTC	CASSLAPGTYNEQFF
TRBJ2-3	TRBV5-1	TRBD2	13	once	TGCGCCAGCAGCCGGGAGGGCACAGATACGCAGTATTTT	CASSREGTDTQYF
TRBJ1-2	TRBV6-4	TRBD1	14	.	TGTGCCAGCAGTGAGCACAGGGGGCCCTATGGCTACACCTTC	CASSEHRGPYGYTF
TRBJ2-3	TRBV9	.	15	.	TGTGCCAGCAGCGTAGGGGGAGAGCGCACAGATACGCAGTATTTT	CASSVGGERTDTQYF
TRBJ1-5	TRBV2	TRBD1	15	once	TGTGCCAGCAACAGACAGGGCCTTGGCAATCAGCCCCAGCATTTT	CASNRQGLGNQPQHF
TRBJ2-3	TRBV27	TRBD2	16	.	TGTGCCAGCAGCCCAGATGGGAGCGGGAGAACAGATACGCAGTATTTT	CASSPDGSGRTDTQYF
TRBJ2-7	TRBV19	TRBD2	15	.	TGTGCCAGTAGTGTCGGGACTAGCGGGACGTACGAGCAGTACTTC	CASSVGTSGTYEQYF
TRBJ2-5	TRBV18	TRBD2	15	.	TGTGCCAGCTCCTCAACGGGCACTAGCGGGGAGACCCAGTACTTC	CASSSTGTSGETQYF
TRBJ2-7	TRBV28	TRBD1	14	.	TGTGCCAGCAGTTTAGGGACAGGGGCCTACGAGCAGTACTTC	CASSLGTGAYEQYF
TRBJ2-1	TRBV6-5	TRBD1	14	.	TGTGCCAGCGGACGACAGGGGCTTTTCTCTGAGCAGTTCTTC	CASGRQGLFSEQFF
TRBJ1-2	TRBV19	TRBD1	14	.	TGTGCCAGCCTCGGGGGTACAGGGGTTTATGGCTACACCTTC	CASLGGTGVYGYTF
TRBJ2-5	TRBV9	TRBD2	14	.	TGTGCCAGCACAGCGGGGGGTAGCCAAGAGACCCAGTACTTC	CASTAGGSQETQYF
TRBJ2-3	TRBV6-2/TRBV6-3	.	14	.	TGTGCCAGCAGTTACTGGGGGGGCGCAGATACGCAGTATTTT	CASSYWGGADTQYF
TRBJ1-6	TRBV6-5	.	15	.	TGTGCCAGCCATCCGGATGACGGAGCCAATTCACCCCTCCACTTT	CASHPDDGANSPLHF
TRBJ2-5	TRBV6-2/TRBV6-3	TRBD2	15	once	TGTGCCAGCATCCCGGGGGTAGCGGGAAGAGAGACCCAGTACTTC	CASIPGVAGRETQYF
TRBJ1-2	TRBV19	.	11	.	TGTGCCAGTAGTAGGACTGGTGGCTACACCTTC	CASSRTGGYTF
TRBJ2-5	TRBV11-2	.	14	.	TGTGCCAGCAGCTCATCCTTCCGGGAAGAGACCCAGTACTTC	CASSSSFREETQYF
TRBJ1-5	TRBV24-1	.	17	.	TGTGCCACCAGTGATACGCGGGCCCCGTCGGCAGTGCAGCCCCAGCATTTT	CATSDTRAPSAVQPQHF
TRBJ2-7	TRBV7-8	TRBD1	15	few	TGTGCCAGCAGCCTGGACAGGGGGAGGAAGGACGAGCAGTACTTC	CASSLDRGRKDEQYF
TRBJ2-5	TRBV18	.	14	.	TGTGCCAGCTCACCACCGAGTAGGGGGGAGACCCAGTACTTC	CASSPPSRGETQYF
TRBJ2-7	TRBV27	.	13	.	TGTGCCAGCAGTTTACATAGCTCCTACGAGCAGTACTTC	CASSLHSSYEQYF
TRBJ1-1	TRBV5-4	TRBD1	15	once	TGTGCCAGCAGCTGGGACAGCGCAACGGGGGCTGAAGCTTTCTTT	CASSWDSATGAEAFF
TRBJ1-5	TRBV9	.	15	.	TGTGCCAGCAGCCAAAGCGGCCTTAGCAATCAGCCCCAGCATTTT	CASSQSGLSNQPQHF
TRBJ2-7	TRBV6-5	.	15	few	TGTGCCAGCGCACCCTCCGGGTCGAGCTCCTACGAGCAGTACTTC	CASAPSGSSSYEQYF
TRBJ1-6	TRBV25-1	TRBD1	16	.	TGTGCCAGCAGTGCCATCGACAGGGGGGAACTTTCACCCCTCCACTTT	CASSAIDRGELSPLHF
TRBJ2-1	TRBV7-3	TRBD2	17	.	TGTGCCAGCAGCTCATCCCCCGGGACTAGCGGGAGAGGGGAGCAGTTCTTC	CASSSSPGTSGRGEQFF
TRBJ2-1	TRBV5-1	TRBD2	16	once	TGCGCCAGCAGCTTGCTTCCGACTAGCGGATACAATGAGCAGTTCTTC	CASSLLPTSGYNEQFF
TRBJ2-7	TRBV5-6	.	14	once	TGTGCCAGCAGCTTGTACCTCGCCTTAGACGAGCAGTACTTC	CASSLYLALDEQYF
TRBJ2-3	TRBV3-1/TRBV3-2	TRBD2	17	.	TGTGCCAGCAGCCAAGACCGCCTAGCGGGGGGTGGAGATACGCAGTATTTT	CASSQDRLAGGGDTQYF
TRBJ1-1	TRBV7-2	.	14	.	TGTGCCAGCAGCTTATCGACTGCGAGCACTGAAGCTTTCTTT	CASSLSTASTEAFF
TRBJ2-3	TRBV9	TRBD2	17	.	TGTGCCAGCAGCCTATACGGTAGCGGGGGGGCCGCAGATACGCAGTATTTT	CASSLYGSGGAADTQYF
TRBJ2-1	TRBV9	TRBD2	16	.	TGTGCCAGCAGCGTAGGGGGACTAGCGGGAGACAATGAGCAGTTCTTC	CASSVGGLAGDNEQFF
TRBJ1-1	TRBV6-5	TRBD1	15	.	TGTGCCAGCAGTCCCCATGGGACAGTGAACACTGAAGCTTTCTTT	CASSPHGTVNTEAFF
TRBJ2-1	TRBV7-3	.	15	.	TGTGCCAGCAGCTTAGAAAGGGGTTGGCCCAATGAGCAGTTCTTC	CASSLERGWPNEQFF
TRBJ2-1	TRBV5-5	TRBD2	15	.	TGTGCCAGCAGCTTGACCCTAGCGGTGAACAATGAGCAGTTCTTC	CASSLTLAVNNEQFF
TRBJ2-7	TRBV6-5	TRBD2	15	.	TGTGCCAGCAGCGGGAGCGGGGCAGGGAACTACGAGCAGTACTTC	CASSGSGAGNYEQYF
TRBJ1-4	TRBV7-2	.	17	.	TGTGCCAGCAGCTTCCAGGGGCCCGCCGGTCCTAATGAAAAACTGTTTTTT	CASSFQGPAGPNEKLFF
TRBJ2-5	TRBV29-1	.	12	.	TGCAGCGTTGCACAGGGCCAAGAGACCCAGTACTTC	CSVAQGQETQYF